This is a list of T cell receptor beta chains from one sample in a study of T cell responses to AZD1222 COVID-19 vaccine. Clones were sequenced by immunoSEQ multiplex PCR, and TCRdb holds only the in-frame ones, with some missing. The top ten hold over 13% of the sample, which has roughly 70,000 clones, approximately 80% seen once. This material consisted of peripheral blood, taken 28 days after the second AZD1222 dose. Receptors were obtained from an adult who received the AZD1222 COVID-19 vaccine. Both conserved end residues are part of each CDR3. The D gene is left open where the match is weak. A clone size is listed for some rows: how often the clone was seen (once, few, many), or a class if it is expanded.

TRBD1	NA	TRBV6-2/TRBV6-3	TRBJ1-1	CASSYSMTGMNTEAFF	TGTGCCAGCAGTTACTCTATGACAGGGATGAACACTGAAGCTTTCTTT
NA	NA	TRBV16	TRBJ2-5	CASSQSGETQYF	TGTGCCAGCAGCCAATCGGGCGAGACCCAGTACTTC
NA	NA	TRBV9	TRBJ2-3	CASSVDVDTQYF	TGTGCCAGCAGCGTAGATGTAGATACGCAGTATTTT
TRBD1	NA	TRBV10-2	TRBJ1-4	CASSFPGGGVIF	TGCGCCAGCAGTTTTCCAGGGGGCGGAGTGATTTTT
NA	NA	TRBV21-1	TRBJ2-1	CASSSIPPKSNEQFF	TGTGCCAGCAGCAGTATACCTCCCAAGTCGAATGAGCAGTTCTTC
TRBD1	NA	TRBV7-9	TRBJ2-7	CASSLAGTAYEQYF	TGTGCCAGCAGCTTAGCCGGGACAGCCTACGAGCAGTACTTC
NA	NA	TRBV7-8	TRBJ1-1	CASSVMRADQTTEAFF	TGTGCCAGCAGCGTCATGCGGGCAGATCAGACCACTGAAGCTTTCTTT
NA	NA	TRBV5-1	TRBJ1-5	CASRVRGPNQPQHF	TGCGCCAGCAGAGTGAGGGGACCCAATCAGCCCCAGCATTTT
NA	few	TRBV6-5	TRBJ1-2	CASSYTLNYGYTF	TGTGCCAGCAGTTACACTCTTAACTATGGCTACACCTTC
NA	few	TRBV28	TRBJ1-1	CASSPPGNTEAFF	TGTGCCAGCAGTCCTCCAGGGAACACTGAAGCTTTCTTT
NA	few	TRBV7-3	TRBJ2-1	CASSLGLGSYNEQFF	TGTGCCAGCAGCCTCGGGCTGGGCTCCTACAATGAGCAGTTCTTC
NA	once	TRBV2	TRBJ1-1	CASSGGRATTEAFF	TGTGCCAGCAGTGGAGGCAGGGCAACCACTGAAGCTTTCTTT
TRBD1	NA	TRBV7-3	TRBJ1-2	CASSLGQGFDYTF	TGTGCCAGCAGCCTCGGACAGGGTTTCGACTACACCTTC
NA	NA	TRBV11-2	TRBJ2-5	CASSPLASRETQYF	TGTGCCAGCAGCCCTTTGGCTAGTAGGGAGACCCAGTACTTC
TRBD2	NA	TRBV6-2/TRBV6-3	TRBJ2-5	CASSYPPWASGGASETQYF	TGTGCCAGCAGTTACCCCCCCTGGGCTAGCGGGGGGGCCAGTGAGACCCAGTACTTC
NA	NA	TRBV5-8	TRBJ2-4	CASSLGGRIAKNIQYF	TGTGCCAGCAGCTTGGGCGGACGAATAGCCAAAAACATTCAGTACTTC
NA	NA	TRBV18	TRBJ2-7	CASSPSGTSYEQYF	TGTGCCAGCTCACCCTCCGGGACCTCCTACGAGCAGTACTTC
NA	NA	TRBV6-5	TRBJ2-1	CASSSLNEWGEQFF	TGTGCCAGCAGCTCGTTGAATGAGTGGGGAGAGCAGTTCTTC
NA	NA	TRBV19	TRBJ2-2	CASRTGALNTGELFF	TGTGCCAGTCGCACCGGGGCCTTGAACACCGGGGAGCTGTTTTTT
NA	NA	TRBV2	TRBJ2-2	CASTGWDEAGELFF	TGTGCCAGCACGGGGTGGGATGAGGCCGGGGAGCTGTTTTTT
NA	once	TRBV7-8	TRBJ2-3	CASSTNPSTDTQYF	TGTGCCAGCAGCACGAACCCGAGTACAGATACGCAGTATTTT
TRBD2	NA	TRBV4-1	TRBJ2-5	CASSQEELAGMETQYF	TGCGCCAGCAGCCAAGAGGAGCTAGCGGGGATGGAGACCCAGTACTTC
NA	once	TRBV7-4	TRBJ1-6	CASSPPRGETVIYNSPLHF	TGTGCCAGCAGCCCGCCCCGCGGGGAGACCGTTATCTATAATTCACCCCTCCACTTT
TRBD1	NA	TRBV30	TRBJ2-5	CAWSALRGQRETQYF	TGTGCCTGGAGTGCTCTCAGGGGGCAAAGAGAGACCCAGTACTTC
TRBD2	NA	TRBV5-1	TRBJ2-2	CASSEMGLPSSGELFF	TGCGCCAGCAGCGAGATGGGACTACCTTCAAGCGGGGAGCTGTTTTTT
NA	NA	TRBV30	TRBJ1-2	CAWSTRGANGYTF	TGTGCCTGGAGTACCAGGGGAGCCAATGGCTACACCTTC
TRBD2	NA	TRBV9	TRBJ2-3	CASSVEGLYPSSNTQYF	TGTGCCAGCAGCGTAGAGGGACTATACCCCTCATCGAATACGCAGTATTTT
NA	few	TRBV5-4	TRBJ2-2	CASSPSEPGELFF	TGTGCCAGCAGCCCCAGTGAGCCCGGGGAGCTGTTTTTT
TRBD1	NA	TRBV7-6	TRBJ1-2	CASSPGGNGYTF	TGTGCCAGCAGCCCAGGGGGGAATGGCTACACCTTC
NA	NA	TRBV6-2/TRBV6-3	TRBJ2-3	CASSYSMGDTQYF	TGTGCCAGCAGTTACTCGATGGGGGATACGCAGTATTTT
NA	NA	TRBV6-2/TRBV6-3	TRBJ2-7	CASSPGVAYEQYF	TGTGCCAGCAGTCCAGGGGTCGCCTACGAGCAGTACTTC
NA	NA	TRBV6-6	TRBJ1-6	CASSRDGANLYNSPLHF	TGTGCCAGCAGTCGGGACGGAGCAAACCTCTATAATTCACCCCTCCACTTT
NA	few	TRBV6-1	TRBJ1-3	CASSVHRHGSGNTIYF	TGTGCCAGCAGTGTACATCGGCATGGGTCTGGAAACACCATATATTTT
NA	once	TRBV11-3	TRBJ2-5	CASSPRTGFQETQYF	TGTGCCAGCAGCCCTCGAACAGGGTTCCAAGAGACCCAGTACTTC
NA	NA	TRBV19	TRBJ1-1	CASQAGMGTEAFF	TGTGCCAGTCAAGCAGGGATGGGCACTGAAGCTTTCTTT
NA	NA	TRBV19	TRBJ1-2	CASRGGGAVNYGYTF	TGTGCCAGTCGGGGAGGGGGGGCTGTAAACTATGGCTACACCTTC
NA	NA	TRBV4-3	TRBJ2-1	CASSQAGDFLTSSYNEQFF	TGCGCCAGCAGCCAAGCCGGGGACTTCCTGACGAGCTCCTACAATGAGCAGTTCTTC
TRBD2	NA	TRBV3-1/TRBV3-2	TRBJ2-1	CASSLLAGGNSYNEQFF	TGTGCCAGCAGCCTACTAGCGGGGGGGAACTCCTACAATGAGCAGTTCTTC
TRBD1	NA	TRBV19	TRBJ1-2	CASTRRDRLYGYTF	TGTGCCAGTACTCGTAGGGACAGACTCTATGGCTACACCTTC
TRBD1	NA	TRBV19	TRBJ1-2	CASSIPTGIQDYGYTF	TGTGCCAGTAGTATTCCGACAGGGATCCAAGACTATGGCTACACCTTC
TRBD1	NA	TRBV5-1	TRBJ1-1	CASSLDVGQGRTEAFF	TGCGCCAGCAGCTTGGACGTAGGACAGGGGCGGACTGAAGCTTTCTTT
NA	NA	TRBV25-1	TRBJ1-5	CASSGWGNQPQHF	TGTGCCAGCAGTGGATGGGGAAATCAGCCCCAGCATTTT
NA	NA	TRBV9	TRBJ2-1	CASSLYLDTKEQFF	TGTGCCAGCAGCCTGTATTTGGATACAAAAGAGCAGTTCTTC
NA	NA	TRBV11-2	TRBJ2-7	CASSSQGRYEQYF	TGTGCCAGCAGCTCCCAGGGCCGCTACGAGCAGTACTTC
NA	NA	TRBV19	TRBJ1-1	CASRTGSTEAFF	TGTGCCAGTAGGACGGGTTCAACTGAAGCTTTCTTT